This T cell receptor (beta chain) was sequenced during a study of identical twins (dated by TCRdb to the mid-2010s). Describing the broader study: To test whether fetal clonotypes persist, the study used deep sequencing on TCR alpha and beta repertoires from monozygotic twins, unrelated adults of various ages, and cord blood. To rule out contamination, the twin experiments were replicated at different times with different library preparation protocols. The paper's findings and limits, for the study overall: Because the same donors could not be followed over many years, the conclusions relied on cross-sectional statistical analysis. Abundant cord blood beta clonotypes carried fewer insertions; young adult naive repertoires showed a weaker similar trend, while memory repertoires showed none. Recombination models systematically underestimated out-of-frame TCR alpha sharing in monozygotic twins but agreed with sharing between unrelated individuals. Compared with coincidental sharing between unrelated individuals, out-of-frame TCR alpha sequences shared between twins showed an excess of sequences with low generation probability. Zero-insertion analyses could be partly confounded by invariant T cells such as MAIT and iNKT, though diverse VJ usage argued against such confounding for most clonotypes. The excess sharing between twins in beta out-of-frame sequences was weaker because fewer shared sequences reduced the signal-to-noise ratio.

About this clonotype itself: This clone's antigen is unknown. Per-nucleotide qualities are absent, and no much larger clonotype sits a single base away.

All donors were healthy Caucasians. The twin cohort consisted of three pairs of female monozygotic twins, all aged 18 to 29 years. Miltenyi CD45RO+ enrichment and human naive T-cell isolation kits were used to isolate memory (CD45RO+) and naive T cells from PBMC. CDR1 and CDR2 (MNHNS, SASEGT) derive from the germline V gene. The CDR3 goes from the cysteine to the phenylalanine over 15 residues. Left in the record is the CDR3 DNA by itself, 45 bases read in frame from the first base. V drops 1 base and J drops 2 bases, leaving 11 bases in between. Library generation was performed with 5' RACE. Sequencing was carried out with an Illumina HiSeq 2000. A universal primer binding site was added through template switching, and the final cDNA carried a unique molecular identifier so that TCR cDNA molecules could be counted accurately. Specific primers in the conserved constant-segment region were used to synthesize first-strand cDNA for the TCR alpha and beta chains. Each cDNA library was double barcoded, with a SMART-Mk sample barcode plus Illumina barcodes, to control for contamination. TruSeq adapter sequences along with Illumina sample barcodes were introduced in two successive PCR steps. Sequencing of the TCR alpha and beta cDNA libraries was done on the Illumina HiSeq platform using custom primers. Per the source publication's procedure: MiGEC processed the raw reads to extract unique molecular identifiers, while MiXCR was used to determine the CDR3 positions. For each individual, recombination models were inferred using an EM algorithm with the repgenHMM and IGoR tools. Shared clonotype analysis was performed with the tcR package in R, normalizing sharing by the product of cloneset sizes. Out-of-frame nonproductive sequences were analyzed to study raw recombination free of thymic and clonal selection effects. Through fastp at Q25 and MiXCR, TCRdb rebuilt clones from the public reads, retaining in-frame beta chains. Entries that share a CDR3 protein sequence are merged under the most common genes and DNA. V and J calls and clone size were set by TCRdb, not the authors. The sample contains under 250,000 distinct CDR3 sequences, 9.5% to 15% of them found a single time. Of the sample, roughly 3.7% falls within the top ten clones.

The sample was also linked to a second study, of yellow fever vaccine responses in identical twins. Drawing on the second study: According to the authors, the vaccine-induced T cell response in identical twins seemed to be partly convergent and partly specific to each individual. In the study, vaccine-responding T cell clones were precisely tracked in identical twins.

The source is a woman aged 18-30 years in good health. The specimen sequenced was memory (CD45RO+) T cells sorted from blood. What the cell subset or site label conveys for this sample: CD45RO+ enriched T cells. The chain joins TRBV6-1 to TRBJ2-5; the D gene cannot be named for sure. CDR3 protein: CASSEGAAEQETQYF. The bases read TGTGCCAGCAGTGAAGGGGCGGCAGAGCAAGAGACCCAGTACTTC.